These 9 T cell receptor beta chains came from one sample sequenced in a study of monozygotic twins with inflammatory bowel disease. From the 5' RACE reads, TCRdb lists one entry per CDR3 protein and no DNA. The repertoire table contains hundreds of thousands of distinct CDR3 sequences. Sequenced material: blood. The receptors were sampled from a human donor with ulcerative colitis or Crohn's disease, or a healthy co-twin of an affected twin (not recorded which).

The V call is TRBV7-9, the J call TRBJ2-3; TCRdb outputs TRBD1, but without DNA this stays unchecked. The CDR3 runs 15 residues. CDR1 and CDR2 from the germline V gene are SEHNR and FQNEAQ (reference sequence). Here the CDR3 reads CASIAARVIPDTQYF.

The V and J genes are TRBV18 and TRBJ2-1; lacking DNA, the TRBD1 call made by TCRdb goes unchecked. This CDR3 is 20 amino acids long. From germline, CDR1 is KGHSH and CDR2 LQKENI. The CDR3 sequence is CASSQSGTGATKGSYNEQFF. Based on the CDR3 plus reference TRBV18 and TRBJ2-1, the full variable domain is NAGVMQNPRHLVRRRGQEARLRCSPMKGHSHVYWYRQLPEEGLKFMVYLQKENIIDESGMPKERFSAEFPKEGPSILRIQQVVRGDSAAYFCASSQSGTGATKGSYNEQFFGPGTRLTVL.

The rearrangement joins TRBV6-2 or TRBV6-3 to TRBJ2-7. Germline V lookup: CDR1 MNHEY, CDR2 SVGEGT. The length of the CDR3 is 13 residues. This CDR3 is CASSPAYSYEQYF.

The rearrangement uses TRBV6-5 and TRBJ2-1; as DNA is missing, the TRBD1 call by TCRdb cannot be tested. The germline CDR1 and CDR2 sequences are MNHEY and SVGAGI. This CDR3 has 18 residues. CDR3 protein: CASSYGGTPGNKLNEQFF.

The J gene is TRBJ2-2, the V gene TRBV10-3. CDR1 and CDR2 (germline): ENHRY, SYGVKD. There are 14 residues in the CDR3. The chain's CDR3 is CAIRDGLSPGELFF.

J is TRBJ2-3 and V is TRBV5-1; absent DNA, TCRdb's TRBD1 call cannot be checked. This CDR3 is built from 14 residues. Germline V gene lookup returns CDR1 SGHRS and CDR2 YFSETQ. CDR3: CASSPGTSTDTQYF.

The rearrangement joins TRBV12-3 or TRBV12-4 to TRBJ2-3; lacking DNA, the TRBD1 call made by TCRdb goes unchecked. This CDR3 has 15 amino acids. The CDR3 protein is CASYKREDRADTQYF.

V and J are TRBV27 and TRBJ2-1; the TCRdb D gene call, TRBD2, has no DNA to confirm it. This CDR3 has 17 residues. CDR1 is MNHEY, CDR2 SMNVEV, per germline (reference sequence). This CDR3 is CASSRRTSGFSYNEQFF.

This rearrangement joins TRBV15 to TRBJ2-6; lacking DNA, the TRBD2 call made by TCRdb goes unchecked. CDR1 LNHNV and CDR2 YYDKDF come from the germline V gene (reference sequence). There are 13 residues in the CDR3. The CDR3 sequence is CATSRGVLNVLTF.